The 16 T cell receptor beta chains reported below all come from one sample, sequenced in a study of blood T cell repertoires in COVID-19 (TCRdb year 2020). Library method: the immunoSEQ multiplex PCR assay. The clones in this table, taken by TCRdb from immuneACCESS, are in-frame only. Not every clone is retained; where verified, under half of the shortfall comes from an unresolved V gene, and the cause of the rest is unknown. The sample table holds around 99,000 clones, of which roughly 84% were seen once. The ten largest clones take up approximately 4.1% of the sample. Sequencing was performed on peripheral blood. These receptors came from a human donor in a cohort sampled during active COVID-19.

The chain has TRBV29-1 and TRBJ2-6; TRBD1 agrees at 7 bases. This CDR3 has 15 residues. V trimming: 3 bases; J trimming: 0 bases; junction bases outside the gene matches: 2. Germline CDR1 and CDR2: SQVTM and ANQGSEA. The CDR3 protein is CSVEGDSSGANVLTF. DNA for the CDR3: TGCAGCGTTGAGGGGGACAGCTCTGGGGCCAACGTCCTGACTTTC.

The chain combines TRBV7-2 with TRBJ2-5, with 8 bases matching TRBD2. Germline V CDR1 and CDR2: SGHTA, FQGNSA. Losses at the gene ends were 8 bases for V and 4 bases for J; bases not matched to a gene: 18. CDR3 length equals 17 residues. This CDR3 reads CASGPMRAAAGVETQYF. The CDR3 coding sequence is TGTGCCAGCGGACCTATGCGGGCCGCAGCGGGAGTAGAGACCCAGTACTTC.

The genes are TRBV18 and TRBJ1-2, with D possibly being TRBD1 (5 bases). This CDR3 is built from 14 residues. V lost 3 bases to trimming and J lost 8 bases, with 16 bases between them. Germline CDR1 is KGHSH and CDR2 is LQKENI. CDR3 sequence: CASSPADRAGGYTF. The CDR3 nucleotides are TGTGCCAGCTCACCGGCCGACAGAGCTGGAGGCTACACCTTC.

The V and J genes are TRBV28 and TRBJ1-1, with 7 bases that match TRBD1. The J segment lost 2 bases and the V segment lost 5 bases, leaving 8 bases of the junction unmatched. This CDR3 contains 15 residues. The germline CDR1 and CDR2 sequences are MDHEN and SYDVKM. In DNA, the CDR3 is TGTGCCAGCAGTAAACAGGGGCGGATCAACACTGAAGCTTTCTTT. Translation gives CASSKQGRINTEAFF. The complete variable domain, with remaining parts taken from reference TRBV28 and TRBJ1-1, reads DVKVTQSSRYLVKRTGEKVFLECVQDMDHENMFWYRQDPGLGLRLIYFSYDVKMKEKGDIPEGYSVSREKKERFSLILESASTNQTSMYLCASSKQGRINTEAFFGQGTRLTVV.

V gene TRBV10-1 combines with J gene TRBJ2-1; 9 bases line up with TRBD2. With V trimmed by 2 bases and J by 6 bases, 5 bases remained unmatched. CDR3 length equals 15 residues. Germline V gene sequence: CDR1 WNHNN, CDR2 SYGVQD (reference sequence). The CDR3 DNA reads TGCGCCAGCAGTGAGAGCCTAGCGGGGACCAATGAGCAGTTCTTC. Amino acid sequence: CASSESLAGTNEQFF.

The chain recombines TRBV5-8 with TRBJ1-3; D not certain. The CDR3 runs to 16 residues. The germline V gene has CDR1 SGHTS and CDR2 YDEGEE. Trimming pared 4 bases from V and 0 bases from J, leaving 14 bases between. CDR3 sequence (DNA): TGTGCCAGCAGCCTGCGCGGGCTGGGCTCTGGAAACACCATATATTTT. This translates into CASSLRGLGSGNTIYF.

This clone has a handful of counts. The V call is TRBV19, the J call TRBJ1-2, with D possibly matching TRBD1 (6 bases). CDR3 length equals 18 residues. Trimming left V 4 bases short and J 8 bases short, with 29 bases between. CDR1 LNHDA and CDR2 SQIVND come from the germline V gene (reference sequence). CDR3 region: CASSTDDGVIGGLEGYTF. The CDR3 nucleotides are TGTGCCAGTAGTACCGACGATGGAGTGATTGGGGGCTTAGAGGGCTACACCTTC.

The genes are TRBV11-3 and TRBJ2-2; 9 bases align to TRBD2. V was clipped by 2 bases and J by 7 bases; unmatched bases: 11. Germline V lookup: CDR1 SGHNT, CDR2 YENEEA. CDR3 length: 17 residues. CDR3 coding DNA: TGTGCCAGCAGCTTAATGGTGTCTAGCGGGACGCACGGGGAGCTGTTTTTT. Protein: CASSLMVSSGTHGELFF. Full variable domain (remainder filled in from reference TRBV11-3 and TRBJ2-2): EAGVVQSPRYKIIEKKQPVAFWCNPISGHNTLYWYLQNLGQGPELLIRYENEEAVDDSQLPKDRFSAERLKGVDSTLKIQPAELGDSAVYLCASSLMVSSGTHGELFFGEGSRLTVL.

This chain connects TRBV2 to TRBJ2-1; TRBD2 matches 8 bases. CDR1 and CDR2 (germline): SNHLY, FYNNEI. The V gene end was trimmed by 1 base and the J gene end by 2 bases; junction bases not matched to a gene: 13. This CDR3 comprises 19 residues. CDR3 residues: CASSEGFPGVAGPYNEQFF. The CDR3 DNA is TGTGCCAGCAGTGAAGGTTTCCCCGGAGTAGCGGGACCCTACAATGAGCAGTTCTTC.

The V and J genes are TRBV5-6 and TRBJ2-1; the match to TRBD2 covers 7 bases. Unmatched junction bases numbered 11, after V lost 2 bases and J lost 6 bases. The CDR3 is 16 amino acids. The germline V gene has CDR1 SGHDT and CDR2 YYEEEE. The CDR3 loop is CASSFLLAESFNEQFF. CDR3 in DNA: TGTGCCAGCAGCTTCCTGCTAGCGGAGAGTTTCAATGAGCAGTTCTTC.

This chain joins TRBV7-9 and TRBJ2-2; 8 bases are shared with TRBD1. The CDR3 loop spans 19 amino acids. Germline CDR1 reads SEHNR; CDR2 reads FQNEAQ (reference sequence). Trimming took 5 bases from V and 1 from J; bases not matched to a gene: 15. DNA for the CDR3: TGTGCCAGCAGCCCCGGGACAGGTCAGGGAACAGAGAACACCGGGGAGCTGTTTTTT. Amino acid sequence: CASSPGTGQGTENTGELFF.

The J gene is TRBJ1-2, the V gene TRBV30; TRBD1 might be the D (5 bases). Germline V gene lookup returns CDR1 GTSNPN and CDR2 SVGIG (reference sequence). The CDR3 consists of 12 residues. The germline V and J ends were trimmed by 5 bases and 2 bases, with 9 bases remaining between them. CDR3 loop: CAWRGVNYGYTF. The CDR3 nucleotides are TGTGCCTGGCGGGGGGTAAACTATGGCTACACCTTC.

V is TRBV3-1 (or the pseudogene TRBV3-2) and J is TRBJ1-2; D possibly corresponds to TRBD1 (5 bases). The CDR3 is 16 amino acids. Trimming shortened V by 0 bases and J by 4 bases, and 15 bases separated the two germline ends. Germline assignment: CDR1 LGHDT and CDR2 YNNKEL (reference sequence). The CDR3 nucleotides read TGTGCCAGCAGCCAAGATCCGGGGGGTCTGAGCTATGGCTACACCTTC. Translation gives CASSQDPGGLSYGYTF.

V usage is TRBV18 and J usage is TRBJ2-2; maybe TRBD2 (5 bases). The ends were cut back, 2 bases at V and 0 bases at J, with 7 bases in the middle. Germline V CDR1 and CDR2: KGHSH, LQKENI. This CDR3 spans 15 amino acids. The CDR3 sequence is CASSPVGTNTGELFF. DNA for the CDR3: TGTGCCAGCTCACCAGTCGGGACGAACACCGGGGAGCTGTTTTTT.

The rearrangement links TRBV4-2 to TRBJ2-2; D perhaps matches TRBD2 (5 bases). From germline, CDR1 is LGHNA and CDR2 YNFKEQ. The CDR3 is made up of 16 amino acids. V was clipped by 0 bases and J by 7 bases, with 15 bases between them. The CDR3 reads CASSQDRASSNGELFF. The CDR3 DNA reads TGTGCCAGCAGCCAAGATCGGGCTAGCTCGAACGGGGAGCTGTTTTTT.

The chain is built from TRBV18 and TRBJ2-4; maybe TRBD1 (6 bases). The CDR3 is 14 residues long. V was shortened by 4 bases and J by 7 bases, with 14 bases between the two germline ends. The germline gives CDR1 KGHSH, CDR2 LQKENI. The CDR3 sequence is CASSQEGGINIQYF. In nucleotides, the CDR3 is TGTGCCAGCTCACAAGAAGGGGGTATCAACATTCAGTACTTC.